This T cell receptor (beta chain) is from a study of T cell responses to AZD1222 COVID-19 vaccine. Across the whole study: Pooled together were second doses at about 4 or about 12 weeks. Broader study findings: A reported finding is that nearly half of spike-specific TCRs target unmutated variant regions. Only five or six individuals given AZD1222 were seropositive at baseline.

A note on this clone: Its antigen is unknown.

Germline V lookup: CDR1 MDHEN, CDR2 SYDVKM. The ends were cut back, 2 bases at V and 6 bases at J, with 4 bases in the middle. The CDR3 extends over 12 amino acids. TCRdb keeps only in-frame clones here, not all; method: immunoSEQ multiplex PCR. The table lists roughly 67,000 clones, more than 70% of them singletons. The material was peripheral blood, obtained on day 0 of AZD1222 vaccination. The clonotype comes from an adult in good health. The V and J genes are TRBV28 and TRBJ2-2; D remains unclear. The CDR3 loop is CASSLQPGELFF. The DNA for the CDR3 is TGTGCCAGCAGTTTACAACCCGGGGAGCTGTTTTTT.